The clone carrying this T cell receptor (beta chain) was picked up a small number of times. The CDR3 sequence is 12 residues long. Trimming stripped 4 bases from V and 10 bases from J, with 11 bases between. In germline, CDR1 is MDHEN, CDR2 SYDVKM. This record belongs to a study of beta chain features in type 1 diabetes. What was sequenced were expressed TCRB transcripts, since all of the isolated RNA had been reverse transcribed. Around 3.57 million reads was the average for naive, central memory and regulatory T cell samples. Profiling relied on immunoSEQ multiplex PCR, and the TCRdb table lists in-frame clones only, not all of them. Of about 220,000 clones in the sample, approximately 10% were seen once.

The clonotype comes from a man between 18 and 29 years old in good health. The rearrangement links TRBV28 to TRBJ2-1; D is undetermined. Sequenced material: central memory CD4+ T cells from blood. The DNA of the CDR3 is TGTGCCAGCAGTTCCACCCTGGAAGAGCAGTTCTTC. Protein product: CASSSTLEEQFF.